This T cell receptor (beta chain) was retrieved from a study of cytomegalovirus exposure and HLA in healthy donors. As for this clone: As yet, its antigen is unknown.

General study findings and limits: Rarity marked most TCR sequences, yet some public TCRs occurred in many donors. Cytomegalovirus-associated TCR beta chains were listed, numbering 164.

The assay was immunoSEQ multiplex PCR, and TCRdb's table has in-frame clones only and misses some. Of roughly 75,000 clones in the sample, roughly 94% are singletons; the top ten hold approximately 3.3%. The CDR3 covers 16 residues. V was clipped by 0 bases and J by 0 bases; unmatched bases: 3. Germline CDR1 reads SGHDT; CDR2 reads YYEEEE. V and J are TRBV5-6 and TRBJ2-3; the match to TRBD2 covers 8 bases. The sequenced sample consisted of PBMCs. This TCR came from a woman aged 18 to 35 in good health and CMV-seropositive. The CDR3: CASSLDSGTSTDTQYF. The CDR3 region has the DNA TGTGCCAGCAGCTTGGATAGCGGGACCAGCACAGATACGCAGTATTTT.